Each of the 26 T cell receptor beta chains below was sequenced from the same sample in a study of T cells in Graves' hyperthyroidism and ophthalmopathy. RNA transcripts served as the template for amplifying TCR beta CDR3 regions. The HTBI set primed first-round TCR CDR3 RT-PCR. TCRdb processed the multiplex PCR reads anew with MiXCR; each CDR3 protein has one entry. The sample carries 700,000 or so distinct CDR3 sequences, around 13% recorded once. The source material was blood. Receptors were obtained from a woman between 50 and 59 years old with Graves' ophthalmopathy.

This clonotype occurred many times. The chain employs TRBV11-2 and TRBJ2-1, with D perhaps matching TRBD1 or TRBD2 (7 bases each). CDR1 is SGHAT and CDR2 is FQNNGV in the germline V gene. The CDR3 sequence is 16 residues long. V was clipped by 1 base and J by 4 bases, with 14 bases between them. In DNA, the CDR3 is TGTGCCAGCAGCTTAGTGACCAGGGGGGGATACAATGAGCAGTTCTTC. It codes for CASSLVTRGGYNEQFF.

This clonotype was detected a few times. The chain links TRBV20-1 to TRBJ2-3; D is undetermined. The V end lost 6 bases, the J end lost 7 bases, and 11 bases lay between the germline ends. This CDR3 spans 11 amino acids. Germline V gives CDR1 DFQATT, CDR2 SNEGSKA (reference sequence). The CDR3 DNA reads TGCAGTGCCATACAGTATAATACGCAGTATTTT. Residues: CSAIQYNTQYF.

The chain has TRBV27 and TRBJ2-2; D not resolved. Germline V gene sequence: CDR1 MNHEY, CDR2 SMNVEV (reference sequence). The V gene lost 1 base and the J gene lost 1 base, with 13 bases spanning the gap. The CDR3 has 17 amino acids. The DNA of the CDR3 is TGTGCCAGCAGTTTATTTGGCAACCGGCGGAACACCGGGGAGCTGTTTTTT. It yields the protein CASSLFGNRRNTGELFF.

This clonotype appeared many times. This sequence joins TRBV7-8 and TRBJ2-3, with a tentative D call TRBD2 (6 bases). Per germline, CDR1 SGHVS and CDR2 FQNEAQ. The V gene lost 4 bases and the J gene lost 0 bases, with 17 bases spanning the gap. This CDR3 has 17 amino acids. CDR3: CASSWADSGPSTDTQYF. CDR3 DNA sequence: TGTGCCAGCAGCTGGGCCGATAGCGGTCCTAGCACAGATACGCAGTATTTT.

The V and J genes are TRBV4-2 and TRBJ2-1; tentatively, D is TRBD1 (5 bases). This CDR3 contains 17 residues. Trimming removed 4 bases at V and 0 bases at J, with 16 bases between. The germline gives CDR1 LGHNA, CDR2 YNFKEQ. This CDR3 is CASSPLGAKSSYNEQFF. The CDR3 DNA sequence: TGTGCCAGCAGCCCCCTTGGGGCAAAAAGCTCCTACAATGAGCAGTTCTTC.

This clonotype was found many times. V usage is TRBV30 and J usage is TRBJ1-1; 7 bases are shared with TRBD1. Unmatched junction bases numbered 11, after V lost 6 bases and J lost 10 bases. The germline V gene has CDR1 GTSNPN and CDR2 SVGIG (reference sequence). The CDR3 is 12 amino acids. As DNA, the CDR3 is TGTGCCTGTCTCGACAGGGCTTTTATAGCTTTCTTT. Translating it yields CACLDRAFIAFF.

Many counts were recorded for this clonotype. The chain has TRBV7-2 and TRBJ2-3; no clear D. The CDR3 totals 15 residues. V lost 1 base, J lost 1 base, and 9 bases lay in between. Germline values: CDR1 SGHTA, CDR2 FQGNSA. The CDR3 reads CASSLGLARTDTQYF. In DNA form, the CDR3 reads TGTGCCAGCAGCTTAGGTTTAGCCCGCACAGATACGCAGTATTTT.

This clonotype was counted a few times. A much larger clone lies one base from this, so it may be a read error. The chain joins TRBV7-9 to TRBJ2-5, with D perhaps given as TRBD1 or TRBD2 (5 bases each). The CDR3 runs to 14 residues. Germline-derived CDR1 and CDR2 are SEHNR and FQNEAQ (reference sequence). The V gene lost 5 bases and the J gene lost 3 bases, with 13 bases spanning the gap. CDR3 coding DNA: TGTGCCAGCAGCCCCGGGGCTCGAAAAGAGACCCAGTACTTC. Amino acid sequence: CASSPGARKETQYF.

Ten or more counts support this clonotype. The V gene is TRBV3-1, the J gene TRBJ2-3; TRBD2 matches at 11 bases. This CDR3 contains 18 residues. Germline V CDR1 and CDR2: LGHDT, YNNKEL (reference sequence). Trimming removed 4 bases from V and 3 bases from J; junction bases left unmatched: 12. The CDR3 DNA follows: TGTGCCAGCAGCCCAAGGGCACTAGCGGGAGTGTCGACAGATACGCAGTATTTT. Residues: CASSPRALAGVSTDTQYF.

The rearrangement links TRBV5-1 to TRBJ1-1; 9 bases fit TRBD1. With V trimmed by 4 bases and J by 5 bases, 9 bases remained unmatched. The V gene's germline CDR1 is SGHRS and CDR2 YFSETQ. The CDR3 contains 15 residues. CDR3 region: CASSLSGQGDTEAFF. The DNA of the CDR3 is TGCGCCAGCAGCCTATCGGGACAGGGAGATACTGAAGCTTTCTTT.

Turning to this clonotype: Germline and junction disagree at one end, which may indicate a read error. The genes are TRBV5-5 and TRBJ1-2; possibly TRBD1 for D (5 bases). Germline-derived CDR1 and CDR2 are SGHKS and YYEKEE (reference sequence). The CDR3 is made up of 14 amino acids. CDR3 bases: TGTGCCGGCAGCTCCACGCCAGGGTCCCATGGCTACACCTTC. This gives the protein CAGSSTPGSHGYTF.

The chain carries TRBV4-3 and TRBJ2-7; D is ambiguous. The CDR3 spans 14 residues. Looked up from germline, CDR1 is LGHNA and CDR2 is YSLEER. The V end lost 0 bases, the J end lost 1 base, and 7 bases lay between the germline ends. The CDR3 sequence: CASSQDLGSYEQYF. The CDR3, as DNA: TGCGCCAGCAGCCAAGATTTGGGGTCCTACGAGCAGTACTTC.

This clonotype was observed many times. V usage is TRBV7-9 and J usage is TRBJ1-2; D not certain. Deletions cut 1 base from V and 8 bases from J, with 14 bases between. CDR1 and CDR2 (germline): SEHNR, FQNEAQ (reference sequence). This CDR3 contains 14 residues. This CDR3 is CASSLVDGLGGYTF. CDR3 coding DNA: TGTGCCAGCAGCTTAGTTGACGGGTTGGGAGGCTACACCTTC.

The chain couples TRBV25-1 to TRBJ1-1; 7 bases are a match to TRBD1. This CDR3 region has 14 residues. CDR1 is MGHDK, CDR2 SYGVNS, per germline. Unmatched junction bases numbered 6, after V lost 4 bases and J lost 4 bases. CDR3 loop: CASSVTGRGTEAFF. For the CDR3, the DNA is TGTGCCAGCAGTGTGACAGGGAGAGGCACTGAAGCTTTCTTT. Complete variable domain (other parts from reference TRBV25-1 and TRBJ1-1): EADIYQTPRYLVIGTGKKITLECSQTMGHDKMYWYQQDPGMELHLIHYSYGVNSTEKGDLSSESTVSRIRTEHFPLTLESARPSHTSQYLCASSVTGRGTEAFFGQGTRLTVV.

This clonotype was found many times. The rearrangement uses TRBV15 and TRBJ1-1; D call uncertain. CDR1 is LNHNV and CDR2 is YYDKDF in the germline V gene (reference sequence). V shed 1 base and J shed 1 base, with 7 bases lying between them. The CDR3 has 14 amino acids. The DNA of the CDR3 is TGTGCCACCAGCAGAGGGGAGCCGAACACTGAAGCTTTCTTT. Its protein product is CATSRGEPNTEAFF.

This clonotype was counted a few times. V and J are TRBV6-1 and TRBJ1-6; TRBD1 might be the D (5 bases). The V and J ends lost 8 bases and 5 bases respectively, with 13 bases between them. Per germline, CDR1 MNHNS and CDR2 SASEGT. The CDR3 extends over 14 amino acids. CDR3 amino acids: CASHSGTDNSPLHF. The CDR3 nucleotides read TGTGCCAGCCACAGCGGGACGGATAATTCACCCCTCCACTTT.

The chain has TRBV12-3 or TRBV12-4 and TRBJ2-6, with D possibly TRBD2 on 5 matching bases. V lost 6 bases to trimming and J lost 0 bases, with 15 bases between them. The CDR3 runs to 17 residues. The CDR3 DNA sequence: TGTGCCAGCAGCCAGAAGGACGGACTCTCTGGGGCCAACGTCCTGACTTTC. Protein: CASSQKDGLSGANVLTF.

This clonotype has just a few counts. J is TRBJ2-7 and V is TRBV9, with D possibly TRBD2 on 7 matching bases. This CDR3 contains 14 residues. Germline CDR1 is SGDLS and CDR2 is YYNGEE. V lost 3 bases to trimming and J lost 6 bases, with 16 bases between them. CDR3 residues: CASSAEGGGVEQYF. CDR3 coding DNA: TGTGCCAGCAGCGCCGAGGGGGGGGGCGTCGAGCAGTACTTC.

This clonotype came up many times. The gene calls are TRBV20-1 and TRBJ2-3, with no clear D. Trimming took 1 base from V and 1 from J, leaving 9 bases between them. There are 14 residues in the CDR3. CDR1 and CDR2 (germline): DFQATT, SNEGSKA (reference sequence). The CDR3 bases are TGCAGTGCTAGAGTTCTCCAGGGCACAGATACGCAGTATTTT. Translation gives CSARVLQGTDTQYF.

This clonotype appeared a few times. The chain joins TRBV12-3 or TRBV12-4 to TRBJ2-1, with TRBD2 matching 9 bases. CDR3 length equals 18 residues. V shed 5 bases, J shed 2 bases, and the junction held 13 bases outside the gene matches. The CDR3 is CASSPGTSRKPTYNEQFF. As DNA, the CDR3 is TGTGCCAGCAGTCCCGGGACTAGCCGTAAACCGACCTACAATGAGCAGTTCTTC.

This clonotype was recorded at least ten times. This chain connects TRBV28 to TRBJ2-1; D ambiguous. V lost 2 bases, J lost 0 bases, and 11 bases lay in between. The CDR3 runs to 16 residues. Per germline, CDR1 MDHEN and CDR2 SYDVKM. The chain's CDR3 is CASSLVLSISYNEQFF. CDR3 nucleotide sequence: TGTGCCAGCAGTTTAGTGCTTAGCATCTCCTACAATGAGCAGTTCTTC. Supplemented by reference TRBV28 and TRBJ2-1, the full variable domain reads DVKVTQSSRYLVKRTGEKVFLECVQDMDHENMFWYRQDPGLGLRLIYFSYDVKMKEKGDIPEGYSVSREKKERFSLILESASTNQTSMYLCASSLVLSISYNEQFFGPGTRLTVL.

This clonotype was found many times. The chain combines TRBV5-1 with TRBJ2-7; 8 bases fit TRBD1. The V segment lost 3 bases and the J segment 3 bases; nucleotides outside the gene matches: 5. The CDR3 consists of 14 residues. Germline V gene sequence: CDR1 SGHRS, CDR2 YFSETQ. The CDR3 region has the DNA TGCGCCAGCAGCTCCCACAGGGGGAGCTACGAGCAGTACTTC. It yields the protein CASSSHRGSYEQYF. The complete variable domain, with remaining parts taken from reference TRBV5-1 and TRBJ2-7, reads KAGVTQTPRYLIKTRGQQVTLSCSPISGHRSVSWYQQTPGQGLQFLFEYFSETQRNKGNFPGRFSGRQFSNSRSEMNVSTLELGDSALYLCASSSHRGSYEQYFGPGTRLTVT.

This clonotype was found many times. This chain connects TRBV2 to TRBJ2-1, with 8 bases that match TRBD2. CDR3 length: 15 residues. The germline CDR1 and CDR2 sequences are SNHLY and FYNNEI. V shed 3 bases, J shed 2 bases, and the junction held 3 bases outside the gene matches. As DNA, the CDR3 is TGTGCCAGCAGTGACTCGGGAGGGACCTACAATGAGCAGTTCTTC. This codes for CASSDSGGTYNEQFF.

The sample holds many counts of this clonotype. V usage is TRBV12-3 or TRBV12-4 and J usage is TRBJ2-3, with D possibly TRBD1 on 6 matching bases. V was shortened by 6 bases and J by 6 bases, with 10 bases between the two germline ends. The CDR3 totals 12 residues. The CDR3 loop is CASRYRADTQYF. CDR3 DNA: TGTGCCAGCAGGTACAGGGCTGATACGCAGTATTTT.

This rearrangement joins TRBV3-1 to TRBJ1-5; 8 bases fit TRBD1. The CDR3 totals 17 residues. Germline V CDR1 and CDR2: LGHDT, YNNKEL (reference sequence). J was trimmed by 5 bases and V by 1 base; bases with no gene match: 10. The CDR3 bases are TGTGCCAGCAGCCAAGCCGCCGTGGACAGGGTGGATCAGCCCCAGCATTTT. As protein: CASSQAAVDRVDQPQHF. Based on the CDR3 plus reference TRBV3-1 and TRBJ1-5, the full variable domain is DTAVSQTPKYLVTQMGNDKSIKCEQNLGHDTMYWYKQDSKKFLKIMFSYNNKELIINETVPNRFSPKSPDKAHLNLHINSLELGDSAVYFCASSQAAVDRVDQPQHFGDGTRLSIL.

The CDR3 bases are TGCAGTGCCCGGACAGGGGCTTACAATGAGCAGTTCTTC. It is translated as CSARTGAYNEQFF. V is TRBV20-1 and J is TRBJ2-1; 9 nucleotides align to TRBD1. From germline, CDR1 is DFQATT and CDR2 SNEGSKA (reference sequence). The CDR3 totals 13 residues. The trim removed 6 bases at V and 4 bases at J, leaving 4 bases unmatched.